These 15 T cell receptor beta chains share one sample of origin, sequenced in a study of siplizumab effects on memory and regulatory T cells. Method: immunoSEQ multiplex PCR; TCRdb's copy keeps in-frame clones and lacks some. The sample yields around 100,000 clones, 91% seen once. Sequences were obtained from CD4+ T cells sorted from blood. The source of these receptors is a human donor in good health.

The V call is TRBV6-6, the J call TRBJ2-2; D might be TRBD1 (5 bases). This CDR3 is built from 15 residues. The V gene's germline CDR1 is MNHNY and CDR2 SVGAGI (reference sequence). V dropped 2 bases and J dropped 1 base, with 8 bases sitting between them. The CDR3 sequence: CASSYVTGNTGELFF. In DNA, the CDR3 is TGTGCCAGCAGTTACGTTACAGGGAACACCGGGGAGCTGTTTTTT.

The rearrangement links TRBV2 to TRBJ1-1; the D is unclear. Germline assignment: CDR1 SNHLY and CDR2 FYNNEI. Trimming shortened V by 6 bases and J by 0 bases, and 8 bases separated the two germline ends. The CDR3 has 13 residues. CDR3 in amino acids: CASRMTMNTEAFF. DNA for the CDR3: TGTGCCAGCAGAATGACAATGAACACTGAAGCTTTCTTT.

The rearrangement links TRBV5-1 to TRBJ1-1, with 8 nucleotides matching TRBD1. The CDR3 covers 14 residues. Germline V CDR1 and CDR2: SGHRS, YFSETQ. The trim removed 4 bases at V and 5 bases at J, leaving 7 bases unmatched. The CDR3 reads CASSPQGVGTEAFF. In DNA form, the CDR3 reads TGCGCCAGCAGCCCACAGGGGGTAGGAACTGAAGCTTTCTTT.

V gene TRBV9 combines with J gene TRBJ1-3; no reliable D call. CDR3 length: 13 amino acids. Germline V gene sequence: CDR1 SGDLS, CDR2 YYNGEE. The V and J ends lost 0 bases and 4 bases respectively, with 5 bases between them. The CDR3, as DNA: TGTGCCAGCAGCGTAGGGCAGGGAAACACCATATATTTT. This gives the protein CASSVGQGNTIYF.

The chain couples TRBV30 to TRBJ1-3; D remains ambiguous. CDR3 length: 14 residues. Trimming cost V 0 bases and J 0 bases, with 6 bases left between them. Germline CDR1 and CDR2: GTSNPN and SVGIG (reference sequence). Here the CDR3 reads CAWSVTLSGNTIYF. The CDR3 nucleotides are TGTGCCTGGAGTGTGACACTCTCTGGAAACACCATATATTTT.

V is TRBV15 and J is TRBJ2-3, with TRBD2 matching over 11 bases. V lost 1 base and J lost 0; bases outside the gene matches: 3. Per germline, CDR1 LNHNV and CDR2 YYDKDF (reference sequence). This CDR3 has 17 amino acids. CDR3 DNA: TGTGCCACCAGCAGAGGCACTAGCGGGGGAAGCACAGATACGCAGTATTTT. Protein product: CATSRGTSGGSTDTQYF. The full variable domain, with the rest looked up from reference TRBV15 and TRBJ2-3, is DAMVIQNPRYQVTQFGKPVTLSCSQTLNHNVMYWYQQKSSQAPKLLFHYYDKDFNNEADTPDNFQSRRPNTSFCFLDIRSPGLGDTAMYLCATSRGTSGGSTDTQYFGPGTRLTVL.

The chain recombines TRBV5-1 with TRBJ2-3; D may be TRBD2 (5 bases). Trimming took 4 bases from V and 2 from J, leaving 20 bases between them. CDR1 is SGHRS, CDR2 YFSETQ, per germline. The CDR3 covers 17 residues. CDR3 DNA sequence: TGCGCCAGCAGCATACAACCCCCAGCGGAATACACAGATACGCAGTATTTT. Its translation is CASSIQPPAEYTDTQYF.

The V gene is TRBV9, the J gene TRBJ1-1; D perhaps matches TRBD1 (5 bases). The CDR3 is 15 amino acids. Deletions cut 3 bases from V and 8 bases from J, with 20 bases between. Germline CDR1 is SGDLS and CDR2 is YYNGEE. For the CDR3, the DNA is TGTGCCAGCAGCGAGGGGACTTTCCGCCCAGGGGAAGCTTTCTTT. Translating it yields CASSEGTFRPGEAFF.

This chain joins TRBV5-5 and TRBJ2-7; a possible D gene is TRBD1 (6 bases). Germline V gene lookup returns CDR1 SGHKS and CDR2 YYEKEE (reference sequence). The length of the CDR3 is 15 residues. V was shortened by 2 bases and J by 5 bases, with 17 bases between the two germline ends. The CDR3 spells CASSLGRQGSDEQYF. CDR3 coding DNA: TGTGCCAGCAGCTTAGGGCGTCAGGGGAGCGACGAGCAGTACTTC.

CDR3 sequence (DNA): TGCGCCAGCAGTGAGTCGGAAGAGCTCTCCTACAATGAGCAGTTCTTC. This translates into CASSESEELSYNEQFF. This chain links TRBV10-1 with TRBJ2-1; D gene ambiguous. CDR3 length: 16 amino acids. V dropped 0 bases and J dropped 0 bases, with 9 bases sitting between them. CDR1 is WNHNN and CDR2 is SYGVQD in the germline V gene (reference sequence).

This chain connects TRBV7-2 to TRBJ1-5; 9 bases are a match to TRBD1. V was pared by 2 bases and J by 6 bases, with 5 bases of the junction left unmatched. This CDR3 has 15 residues. Germline CDR1 and CDR2: SGHTA and FQGNSA. The CDR3 spells CASSLQTGGGQPQHF. CDR3 in DNA: TGTGCCAGCAGCTTACAAACAGGGGGCGGTCAGCCCCAGCATTTT.

The CDR3 sequence is CASSLGQAGEPQHF. The CDR3 DNA is TGCGCCAGCAGCTTGGGACAGGCGGGAGAGCCCCAGCATTTT. The J gene is TRBJ1-5, the V gene TRBV5-1, with a weak D call TRBD1 (6 bases). Trimming left V 0 bases short and J 8 bases short, with 12 bases between. The CDR3 loop spans 14 amino acids. Per germline, CDR1 SGHRS and CDR2 YFSETQ.

The chain is built from TRBV5-4 and TRBJ2-5, with D perhaps matching TRBD2 (5 bases). V was shortened by 2 bases and J by 5 bases, with 13 bases between the two germline ends. The CDR3 covers 14 residues. Germline V gene sequence: CDR1 SGHNT, CDR2 YYREEE (reference sequence). This CDR3 reads CASSFPLGRETQYF. The CDR3 DNA reads TGTGCCAGCAGCTTTCCACTAGGCCGTGAGACCCAGTACTTC.

J is TRBJ1-1 and V is TRBV9; D not certain. Trimming cost V 10 bases and J 3 bases, with 22 bases left between them. CDR3 length equals 15 residues. CDR1 SGDLS and CDR2 YYNGEE come from the germline V gene. CDR3 protein: CAPTQVDWQYTEAFF. In DNA form, the CDR3 reads TGTGCCCCGACGCAAGTGGATTGGCAGTACACTGAAGCTTTCTTT.

The chain employs TRBV5-6 and TRBJ2-7, with a weak D call TRBD1 (6 bases). V was cut by 1 base and J by 1 base, with 18 bases left in between. CDR3 size: 17 residues. Germline V gene sequence: CDR1 SGHDT, CDR2 YYEEEE. The CDR3 region is CASSLSLQGTGSYEQYF. As DNA, the CDR3 is TGTGCCAGCAGCTTGTCGTTACAGGGTACCGGGTCCTACGAGCAGTACTTC.